The T cell receptor beta chain described here comes from a study of blood T cell repertoires in COVID-19. V lost 0 bases and J lost 6, with 12 bases in between. CDR3 size: 15 residues. Germline loops: CDR1 MNHEY, CDR2 SVGAGI. Adults between roughly 18 and 90 years of age took part from about two dozen US areas. Cohort placement rested on clinical history that participants reported themselves. Donors in Cohort 3 counted as recovered after two negative PCRs, clearance, or symptom resolution. Measured with immunoSEQ multiplex PCR; TCRdb has only the in-frame clones, and not every one. This sample has about 370,000 clones; roughly nine tenths occur once, and the top ten carry 1.5% to 2%. The sample holds one count of this clone.

This TCR was recovered from a woman in her 30s who had recovered from COVID-19. The chain joins TRBV6-5 to TRBJ1-3; D unclear. Sequenced: PBMCs or T cells enriched from blood (not recorded which). CDR3 in DNA: TGTGCCAGCAGTTACTCCTTTAGGGAGAAAAACACCATATATTTT. Its translation: CASSYSFREKNTIYF.